This entry is about one TCR beta chain. Antigen specificity is unknown. The CDR3 runs 14 residues. Germline V CDR1 and CDR2: SGHVS, FQNEAQ. Deletions cut 5 bases from V and 6 bases from J, with 15 bases between. The sample belongs to a study of monozygotic twins with cystic fibrosis. Study-level findings and limits: Nucleotide-identical clonotype sharing was significantly higher within monozygotic CF twin pairs than between unrelated CF individuals. Median Simpson clonality of 0.0095 suggested naive T cells predominated. J usage was most co-twin-similar in 8 of 16 pairs, V in 13.

Clones were sequenced by immunoSEQ multiplex PCR, and TCRdb holds only the in-frame ones, with some missing. The data show about 26,000 clones, with about nine tenths seen just once and about 0.51% held by the top ten. This clonotype was obtained from a girl aged 2-10 years with cystic fibrosis. The chain uses TRBV7-8 and TRBJ2-3; TRBD1 or TRBD2 may be the D gene (6 bases each). What was sequenced was blood. The CDR3 DNA is TGTGCCAGCAGCCCCCGGGGGACACGTGATACGCAGTATTTT. Residues: CASSPRGTRDTQYF.